These T cell receptor beta chains were read from a single sample in a study of T cell repertoires in cytomegalovirus infection. TCRdb reanalysed the reads using MiXCR and keeps one entry per CDR3 protein. The table shows some 180,000 distinct CDR3 sequences, with about 17% occurring only once. The material sequenced was CD8+ T cells from PBMCs. All receptors derive from a human donor in good health (CMV status not recorded). Some clones in this sample may be carry-over from other donors' samples. The CDR3 runs from the conserved cysteine through the conserved F or W. Fields, in order: CDR3 length, J gene, D gene, clone size, V gene, CDR3 protein, CDR3 DNA. The D gene is left open where the match is weak. Not all rows give a size; the values are once, few, many and, for expanded clones, a class.

length: 15
J: TRBJ2-3
D: NA
size: many
V: TRBV7-9
CDR3: CASSSDSRDTDTQYF
DNA: TGTGCCAGCAGCTCGGACAGCCGCGACACAGATACGCAGTATTTT

length: 15
J: TRBJ2-3
D: NA
size: few
V: TRBV4-1
CDR3: CASSQTPLGTDTQYF
DNA: TGCGCCAGCAGCCAAACGCCATTAGGCACAGATACGCAGTATTTT

length: 14
J: TRBJ2-5
D: NA
size: few
V: TRBV29-1
CDR3: CSVDPGQSQETQYF
DNA: TGCAGCGTTGACCCGGGGCAGAGCCAAGAGACCCAGTACTTC

length: 16
J: TRBJ1-2
D: TRBD1
size: few
V: TRBV7-6
CDR3: CASSQSRTGGRYGYTF
DNA: TGTGCCAGCAGCCAAAGTAGGACAGGGGGACGCTATGGCTACACCTTC

length: 12
J: TRBJ2-7
D: NA
size: few
V: TRBV29-1
CDR3: CSVVPRGAEQYF
DNA: TGCAGCGTTGTGCCCCGTGGTGCCGAGCAGTACTTC

length: 15
J: TRBJ2-7
D: NA
size: NA
V: TRBV7-9
CDR3: CASSSAMGPSYEQYF
DNA: TGTGCCAGCAGCTCAGCTATGGGTCCTTCCTACGAGCAGTACTTC

length: 19
J: TRBJ2-2
D: NA
size: few
V: TRBV4-3
CDR3: CASSEGFGGPPFNTGELFF
DNA: TGCGCCAGCAGCGAAGGGTTCGGGGGCCCCCCATTCAACACCGGGGAGCTGTTTTTT

length: 14
J: TRBJ1-5
D: NA
size: NA
V: TRBV7-9
CDR3: CASSRDSTHQPQHF
DNA: TGTGCCAGCAGCCGTGACAGCACTCATCAGCCCCAGCATTTT

length: 17
J: TRBJ2-3
D: NA
size: NA
V: TRBV6-2/TRBV6-3
CDR3: CASSYGIGLAVTDTQYF
DNA: TGTGCCAGCAGTTACGGTATCGGGTTAGCGGTCACAGATACGCAGTATTTT

length: 17
J: TRBJ2-3
D: TRBD2
size: few
V: TRBV28
CDR3: CASSPLGGSGGTDTQYF
DNA: TGTGCCAGCAGTCCCCTCGGAGGTAGCGGGGGCACAGATACGCAGTATTTT

length: 15
J: TRBJ1-1
D: NA
size: NA
V: TRBV13
CDR3: CASSLLPRRGTEAFF
DNA: TGTGCCAGCAGCTTACTCCCCAGGAGGGGGACTGAAGCTTTCTTT

length: 17
J: TRBJ2-4
D: TRBD2
size: few
V: TRBV7-2
CDR3: CASSFSISGGPENIQYF
DNA: TGTGCCAGCAGCTTCTCCATAAGCGGGGGGCCCGAAAACATTCAGTACTTC

length: 17
J: TRBJ2-1
D: TRBD1
size: NA
V: TRBV6-2/TRBV6-3
CDR3: CASSHPGQVASYNEQFF
DNA: TGTGCCAGCAGCCACCCTGGACAGGTAGCCTCCTACAATGAGCAGTTCTTC

length: 13
J: TRBJ1-3
D: NA
size: NA
V: TRBV25-1
CDR3: CASSAAWGNTIYF
DNA: TGTGCCAGCAGTGCGGCGTGGGGAAACACCATATATTTT

length: 16
J: TRBJ2-3
D: TRBD1
size: NA
V: TRBV18
CDR3: CASRPVDRTSTDTQYF
DNA: TGTGCCAGTCGCCCCGTGGACAGGACAAGCACAGATACGCAGTATTTT

length: 14
J: TRBJ1-1
D: NA
size: NA
V: TRBV5-6
CDR3: CASSLIAANTEAFF
DNA: TGTGCCAGCAGCTTGATTGCGGCGAACACTGAAGCTTTCTTT

length: 15
J: TRBJ2-7
D: NA
size: NA
V: TRBV19
CDR3: CASSIKEGTAYEQYF
DNA: TGTGCCAGTAGTATAAAGGAGGGCACCGCCTACGAGCAGTACTTC